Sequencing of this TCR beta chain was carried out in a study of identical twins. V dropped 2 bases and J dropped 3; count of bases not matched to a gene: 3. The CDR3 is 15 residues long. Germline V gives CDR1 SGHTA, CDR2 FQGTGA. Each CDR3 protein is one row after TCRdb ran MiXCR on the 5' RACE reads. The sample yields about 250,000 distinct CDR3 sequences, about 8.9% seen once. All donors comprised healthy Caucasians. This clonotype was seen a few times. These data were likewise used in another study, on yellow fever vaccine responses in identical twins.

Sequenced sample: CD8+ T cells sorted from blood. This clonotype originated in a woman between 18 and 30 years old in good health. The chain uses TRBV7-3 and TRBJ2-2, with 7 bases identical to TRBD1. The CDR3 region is CASSLEQGYTGELFF. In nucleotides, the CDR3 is TGTGCCAGCAGCTTAGAACAGGGGTACACCGGGGAGCTGTTTTTT.